This TCR beta chain was sequenced for a study of T cells in tuberculosis. Study overall: In South Africa, adults with active tuberculosis were compared with IGRA-negative and latently infected IGRA-positive adolescents.

Produced via immunoSEQ multiplex PCR; TCRdb's table is partial and in-frame only. The table includes roughly 34,000 clones, about nine tenths detected once. This CDR3 region has 16 residues. Germline CDR1 SGHRS, CDR2 YFSETQ. After removal of 2 bases from V and 5 bases from J, the junction contained 7 bases not matched to a gene. The source of this sequence is a donor aged 10 to 29 with latent tuberculosis or without tuberculosis infection. Some clones in this sample may be carry-over from other donors' samples. The sample comprised PBMCs. This chain links TRBV5-1 with TRBJ2-1; 10 bases are shared with TRBD2. CDR3 region: CASSFKLAGVHNEQFF. The DNA of the CDR3 is TGCGCCAGCAGCTTCAAGCTAGCGGGGGTCCACAATGAGCAGTTCTTC.